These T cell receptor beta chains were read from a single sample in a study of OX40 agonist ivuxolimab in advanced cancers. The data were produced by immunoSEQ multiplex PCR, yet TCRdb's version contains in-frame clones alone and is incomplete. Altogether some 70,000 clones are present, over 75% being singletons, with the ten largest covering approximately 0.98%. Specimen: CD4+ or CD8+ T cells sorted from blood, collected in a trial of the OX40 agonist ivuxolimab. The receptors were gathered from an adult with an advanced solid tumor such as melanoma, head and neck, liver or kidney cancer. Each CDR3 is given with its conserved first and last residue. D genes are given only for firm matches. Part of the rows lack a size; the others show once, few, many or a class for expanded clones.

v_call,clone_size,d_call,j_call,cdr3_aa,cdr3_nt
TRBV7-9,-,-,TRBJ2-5,CASSTGYQETQYF,TGTGCCAGCAGCACCGGATATCAAGAGACCCAGTACTTC
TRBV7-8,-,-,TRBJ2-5,CASSFRTPAKGQETQYF,TGTGCCAGCAGCTTTCGGACTCCAGCCAAAGGCCAAGAGACCCAGTACTTC
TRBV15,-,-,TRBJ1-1,CATSRGVETEAFF,TGTGCCACCAGCAGAGGAGTGGAGACTGAAGCTTTCTTT
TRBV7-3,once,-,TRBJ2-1,CASSLDGGEQFF,TGTGCCAGCAGCCTGGATGGGGGAGAGCAGTTCTTC
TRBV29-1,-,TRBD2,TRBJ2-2,CSGPREETGLAGGRGGELFF,TGCAGCGGCCCGCGCGAGGAGACGGGACTAGCGGGAGGGAGGGGCGGGGAGCTGTTTTTT
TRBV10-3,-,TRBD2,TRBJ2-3,CAISEEAGGPDTQYF,TGTGCCATCAGTGAGGAAGCGGGAGGGCCAGATACGCAGTATTTT
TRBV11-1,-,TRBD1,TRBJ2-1,CASSLDRGHEQFF,TGTGCCAGCAGCTTGGACAGGGGTCATGAGCAGTTCTTC
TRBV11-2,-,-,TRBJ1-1,CASSPVRTEAFF,TGTGCCAGCAGCCCGGTCCGCACTGAAGCTTTCTTT
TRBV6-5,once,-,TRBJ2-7,CADPSVSYEQYF,TGTGCCGACCCATCAGTCTCCTACGAGCAGTACTTC
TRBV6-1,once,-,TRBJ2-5,CASKVVGGETQYF,TGTGCCAGCAAGGTCGTGGGTGGGGAGACCCAGTACTTC
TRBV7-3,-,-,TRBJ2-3,CASSLGTTRDTQYF,TGTGCCAGCAGCTTAGGGACAACCCGGGATACGCAGTATTTT
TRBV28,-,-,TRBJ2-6,CATVGQGRIGANVLTF,TGTGCCACCGTCGGGCAGGGCCGCATCGGGGCCAACGTCCTGACTTTC
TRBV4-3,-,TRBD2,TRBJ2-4,CASSRGLGGIQYF,TGCGCCAGCAGCCGAGGATTGGGAGGGATTCAGTACTTC
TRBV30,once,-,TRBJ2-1,CAWSAEHEQFF,TGTGCCTGGAGTGCCGAGCATGAGCAGTTCTTC
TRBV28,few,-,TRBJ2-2,CASTETRRTGELFF,TGTGCCAGCACGGAGACTAGGAGAACCGGGGAGCTGTTTTTT
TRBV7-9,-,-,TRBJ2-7,CASSRSGVSSYEQYF,TGTGCCAGCAGCCGTTCCGGGGTCAGCTCCTACGAGCAGTACTTC
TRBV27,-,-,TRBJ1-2,CASSPHSGIYGYTF,TGTGCCAGCAGTCCACATTCGGGGATCTATGGCTACACCTTC
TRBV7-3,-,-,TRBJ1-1,CASSPDRGAEAFF,TGTGCCAGCAGCCCGGACAGAGGGGCTGAAGCTTTCTTT